These 25 T cell receptor beta chains were sequenced from one sample in a study of PD-L1 blockade in urothelial cancer. Specified time point: pretreatment peripheral blood. Assay used: immunoSEQ multiplex PCR; TCRdb lists only in-frame clones, some missing. The sample contains tens of thousands of clones, less than 90% of which appear only once. The material sequenced was PBMCs, taken around atezolizumab (anti-PD-L1) treatment. These receptors were taken from a man aged 60 to 69 with urothelial cancer.

This sequence joins TRBV7-2 and TRBJ2-3, with TRBD2 as a possible D gene (5 bases). From germline, CDR1 is SGHTA and CDR2 FQGNSA. The CDR3 extends over 14 amino acids. V was trimmed by 8 bases and J by 1 base, leaving 13 bases between them. CDR3 sequence reads: CASLTRGRTDTQYF. CDR3 DNA: TGTGCCAGCTTAACACGGGGTCGCACAGATACGCAGTATTTT.

The chain links TRBV5-1 to TRBJ2-1; 8 nucleotides line up with TRBD2. Per germline, CDR1 SGHRS and CDR2 YFSETQ. Unmatched junction bases numbered 16, after V lost 10 bases and J lost 1 base. This CDR3 comprises 17 residues. The CDR3: CAGRGGAPRTSYNEQFF. For the CDR3, the DNA is TGCGCCGGACGGGGGGGGGCCCCCCGGACGTCCTACAATGAGCAGTTCTTC. Full variable domain (outside the CDR3, taken from reference TRBV5-1 and TRBJ2-1): KAGVTQTPRYLIKTRGQQVTLSCSPISGHRSVSWYQQTPGQGLQFLFEYFSETQRNKGNFPGRFSGRQFSNSRSEMNVSTLELGDSALYLCAGRGGAPRTSYNEQFFGPGTRLTVL.

The chain employs TRBV11-2 and TRBJ1-1; D remains ambiguous. This CDR3 region has 18 residues. CDR1 is SGHAT and CDR2 is FQNNGV in the germline V gene. V was clipped by 6 bases and J by 5 bases, with 28 bases between them. The CDR3 DNA reads TGTGCCAGCAGGCCCTATGTCGGTTTAGGAAGCGGTAGTACTGAAGCTTTCTTT. It translates to CASRPYVGLGSGSTEAFF.

The chain links TRBV29-1 to TRBJ1-5, with 8 positions matching TRBD1. Trimming cost V 3 bases and J 7 bases; bases outside gene matches: 5. Germline V gene lookup returns CDR1 SQVTM and CDR2 ANQGSEA. This CDR3 spans 13 amino acids. DNA of the CDR3: TGCAGCGTTGATTCAGGGGGCGGACAGCCCCAGCATTTT. This codes for CSVDSGGGQPQHF.

Note on this clone: Additional DNA sequences in this sample encode the identical CDR3. The chain recombines TRBV30 with TRBJ2-5; 10 bases are shared with TRBD1. J gave up 5 bases and V 0 bases, and 6 bases lay outside the gene matches. Germline CDR1 is GTSNPN and CDR2 is SVGIG (reference sequence). The CDR3 loop spans 15 amino acids. CDR3 region: CAWSVRGTGVETQYF. DNA for the CDR3: TGTGCCTGGAGTGTACGAGGGACAGGGGTCGAGACCCAGTACTTC.

The V call is TRBV19, the J call TRBJ2-7; TRBD2 might be the D (6 bases). V was pared by 10 bases and J by 4 bases, with 14 bases between. The CDR3 extends over 12 amino acids. Germline V gene data show CDR1 as LNHDA and CDR2 as SQIVND (reference sequence). The CDR3 nucleotides are TGTGCCACCGGGAGAGGGAGGTACGAGCAGTACTTC. This translates into CATGRGRYEQYF.

The V and J genes are TRBV19 and TRBJ1-2; D might be TRBD1 (6 bases). The CDR3 contains 15 residues. Trimming took 5 bases from V and 4 from J, leaving 17 bases between them. The germline V gene encodes CDR1 LNHDA and CDR2 SQIVND (reference sequence). CDR3 residues: CASSLGTSYSYGYTF. The CDR3 nucleotides are TGTGCCAGTAGTCTCGGGACATCGTATAGCTATGGCTACACCTTC.

The gene calls are TRBV18 and TRBJ1-1; 9 bases align to TRBD1. The V segment lost 3 bases and the J segment 1 base; nucleotides outside the gene matches: 9. The CDR3 length is 17 residues. CDR1 is KGHSH, CDR2 LQKENI, per germline. The CDR3: CASSPISGTGSNTEAFF. CDR3 sequence (DNA): TGTGCCAGCTCACCCATCTCAGGGACAGGGTCGAACACTGAAGCTTTCTTT. The full variable domain, with the rest looked up from reference TRBV18 and TRBJ1-1, is NAGVMQNPRHLVRRRGQEARLRCSPMKGHSHVYWYRQLPEEGLKFMVYLQKENIIDESGMPKERFSAEFPKEGPSILRIQQVVRGDSAAYFCASSPISGTGSNTEAFFGQGTRLTVV.

The CDR3 coding sequence is TGTGCCAGCAGCTTAGGGGGAACGCGGGAGGGGAGGTTAGGGCAGTTCTTC. This codes for CASSLGGTREGRLGQFF. This chain connects TRBV11-3 to TRBJ2-1, with 9 bases fitting TRBD2. The length of the CDR3 is 17 residues. The junction had 16 bases not matched to a gene; V was cut back by 1 base and J by 12 bases. Germline loops: CDR1 SGHNT, CDR2 YENEEA.

J is TRBJ2-1 and V is TRBV6-5; D is possibly TRBD1 (6 bases). The CDR3 is 15 amino acids. Trimming stripped 7 bases from V and 7 bases from J, with 20 bases between. Germline V CDR1 and CDR2: MNHEY, SVGAGI. The CDR3 DNA reads as TGTGCCAGCACCATGGGACAAAGCGGAGAGAATGAGCAGTTCTTC. Residues: CASTMGQSGENEQFF.

The V call is TRBV19, the J call TRBJ2-7; TRBD2 agrees at 8 bases. Germline V CDR1 and CDR2: LNHDA, SQIVND (reference sequence). The CDR3 has 15 amino acids. Unmatched junction bases numbered 8, after V lost 5 bases and J lost 2 bases. CDR3 bases: TGTGCCAGTAGTTTTACTAGCGGCAGGGCCTACGAGCAGTACTTC. Translating it yields CASSFTSGRAYEQYF.

The chain carries TRBV7-2 and TRBJ1-3, with D unclear. V was shortened by 1 base and J by 3 bases, with 7 bases between the two germline ends. In germline, CDR1 is SGHTA, CDR2 FQGNSA. The CDR3 length is 14 residues. The CDR3 protein is CASSLDGGGNTIYF. For the CDR3, the DNA is TGTGCCAGCAGCTTAGATGGAGGTGGAAACACCATATATTTT.

CDR3 sequence (DNA): TGTGCCAGCAGCTTAGGGTTAATGAGGGACACTGAAGCTTTCTTT. Translation gives CASSLGLMRDTEAFF. The chain is built from TRBV7-9 and TRBJ1-1; unclear D gene. CDR3 length equals 15 residues. Looked up from germline, CDR1 is SEHNR and CDR2 is FQNEAQ (reference sequence). Trimming shortened V by 1 base and J by 3 bases, and 12 bases separated the two germline ends. The full variable domain, its missing parts supplied by reference TRBV7-9 and TRBJ1-1, is DTGVSQNPRHKITKRGQNVTFRCDPISEHNRLYWYRQTLGQGPEFLTYFQNEAQLEKSRLLSDRFSAERPKGSFSTLEIQRTEQGDSAMYLCASSLGLMRDTEAFFGQGTRLTVV.

This chain links TRBV18 with TRBJ1-5; 12 nucleotides align to TRBD1. Germline V CDR1 and CDR2: KGHSH, LQKENI. V gave up 3 bases and J gave up 4 bases; unmatched junction bases: 16. The CDR3 has 20 amino acids. The DNA for the CDR3 is TGTGCCAGCTCACCTCGGAACCGGGACAGGGGGCCAAGGGGTAATCAGCCCCAGCATTTT. The encoded protein is CASSPRNRDRGPRGNQPQHF.

The chain links TRBV2 to TRBJ1-2; 8 positions match TRBD1. The CDR3 is 15 residues long. The V gene's germline CDR1 is SNHLY and CDR2 FYNNEI. The J segment lost 6 bases and the V segment lost 6 bases, leaving 12 bases of the junction unmatched. The CDR3 loop is CASSVRPDRVNGYTF. CDR3 coding DNA: TGTGCCAGCAGCGTACGCCCGGACAGGGTGAATGGCTACACCTTC.

The rearrangement joins TRBV28 to TRBJ1-1; the D gene is possibly TRBD1 (6 bases). The germline CDR1 and CDR2 sequences are MDHEN and SYDVKM. V was clipped by 6 bases and J by 7 bases, with 12 bases between them. This CDR3 spans 12 amino acids. The CDR3 nucleotides read TGTGCCAGCAGCACTTGGGGGCTTGAAGCTTTCTTT. As protein: CASSTWGLEAFF.

The chain is built from TRBV7-2 and TRBJ1-2, with D possibly being TRBD1 (5 bases). The CDR3 spans 16 residues. V was cut by 2 bases and J by 8 bases, with 21 bases left in between. Looked up from germline, CDR1 is SGHTA and CDR2 is FQGNSA. In DNA, the CDR3 is TGTGCCAGCAGCTTAAGTCTGGATTTCAGGGCCAAAGGCTACACCTTC. Protein sequence: CASSLSLDFRAKGYTF.

Here the CDR3 reads CASSLDTDSSYEQYF. For the CDR3, the DNA is TGTGCCAGCAGCTTGGACACGGACAGCTCCTACGAGCAGTACTTC. The chain employs TRBV11-2 and TRBJ2-7; possibly TRBD1 for D (6 bases). From germline, CDR1 is SGHAT and CDR2 FQNNGV. The germline V and J ends were trimmed by 3 bases and 0 bases, with 12 bases remaining between them. This CDR3 is 15 amino acids long.

The chain has TRBV29-1 and TRBJ2-2; TRBD1 matches at 9 bases. The CDR3 loop spans 14 amino acids. V lost 7 bases, J lost 6 bases, and 9 bases stayed unmatched. Germline V lookup: CDR1 SQVTM, CDR2 ANQGSEA. The CDR3 region has the DNA TGCAGCGCTACACAGGACAGGGGTGCCGGGGAGCTGTTTTTT. It codes for CSATQDRGAGELFF.

The J gene is TRBJ2-5, the V gene TRBV19, with 11 positions matching TRBD2. V trimming: 3 bases; J trimming: 4 bases; junction bases outside the gene matches: 7. Germline V gives CDR1 LNHDA, CDR2 SQIVND (reference sequence). This CDR3 spans 16 amino acids. CDR3 protein: CASSIYSGGAAETQYF. Here the CDR3 DNA reads TGTGCCAGTAGTATTTATAGCGGGGGGGCCGCAGAGACCCAGTACTTC.

The chain recombines TRBV11-2 with TRBJ1-1; D unclear. This CDR3 is 15 amino acids long. V dropped 0 bases and J dropped 0 bases, with 8 bases sitting between them. Germline CDR1 is SGHAT and CDR2 is FQNNGV. CDR3 sequence: CASSLDGRLNTEAFF. DNA of the CDR3: TGTGCCAGCAGCTTAGATGGCAGGCTGAACACTGAAGCTTTCTTT.

The V call is TRBV9, the J call TRBJ2-1; 10 bases are a match to TRBD1. This CDR3 has 15 residues. Germline lookup yields CDR1 SGDLS and CDR2 YYNGEE. J lost 7 bases, V lost 6 bases, and 10 bases had no gene match. As DNA, the CDR3 is TGTGCCAGCACCCGTGGGGGGACAGGGGTTAATGAGCAGTTCTTC. As protein: CASTRGGTGVNEQFF.

This clone occurred once. The gene calls are TRBV7-2 and TRBJ2-5; 14 bases match TRBD2. This CDR3 comprises 19 residues. CDR1 is SGHTA, CDR2 FQGNSA, per germline. V was pared by 1 base and J by 4 bases, with 11 bases of the junction left unmatched. The CDR3 DNA reads TGTGCCAGCAGCTTAGTCCTGACTAGCGGGAGGGGAGGAAGAGAGACCCAGTACTTC. Its protein product is CASSLVLTSGRGGRETQYF.

This clone has just a few counts. Sequence at one end of the junction differs from germline and may be a read error. The chain carries TRBV14 and TRBJ1-6; possibly TRBD1 for D (6 bases). Germline CDR1 reads SGHDN; CDR2 reads FVKESK. The length of the CDR3 is 15 residues. The DNA for the CDR3 is TGTGCCAGCAGCCAAACAGGGTCCTCTAATTCACCCCTCCACTTT. This translates into CASSQTGSSNSPLHF.

The V gene is TRBV6-4, the J gene TRBJ2-1; TRBD1 agrees at 9 bases. Trimming cost V 2 bases and J 8 bases; bases outside gene matches: 7. The CDR3 spans 15 residues. Germline loops: CDR1 MRHNA, CDR2 SNTAGT. CDR3 bases: TGTGCCAGCAGTGACCCTGGACAGGGGTCGGATGAGCAGTTCTTC. The encoded protein is CASSDPGQGSDEQFF.